Listed below are T cell receptor beta chains from one sample, sequenced in a study of T cells in Graves' hyperthyroidism and ophthalmopathy. One entry per CDR3 protein results from TCRdb running MiXCR on the multiplex PCR reads. This table holds 300,000 to 450,000 distinct CDR3 sequences, 20% to 25% found once. The material sequenced was blood. The source of these receptors is a man over 45 with Graves' hyperthyroidism. CDR3s include the opening cysteine and the closing phenylalanine or tryptophan.

V,J,CDR3
TRBV25-1,TRBJ2-2,CASSGVGTGELFF
TRBV14,TRBJ2-3,CASSQRGGTDTQYF
TRBV24-1,TRBJ2-5,CATSDLGRGSRQETQYF
TRBV6-1,TRBJ1-6,CASSNRQERSYNSPLHF
TRBV11-2,TRBJ2-1,CASSRGSDYYNEQFF
TRBV6-1,TRBJ2-5,CASSPGLAGETQYF
TRBV6-1,TRBJ1-6,CASTMRQLSNSPLHF
TRBV20-1,TRBJ1-1,CSASGGQVYTEAFF
TRBV28,TRBJ2-5,CASSSTDQETQYF
TRBV12-3/TRBV12-4,TRBJ1-1,CASSLSGTEAFF
TRBV11-2,TRBJ1-4,CASSLVPRGVEKLFF
TRBV11-2,TRBJ1-2,CASSPQTGGSYGYTF
TRBV6-6,TRBJ1-1,CASSYAQLNTEAFF
TRBV7-9,TRBJ1-2,CASSSTGVENYGYTF
TRBV11-3,TRBJ2-2,CASSLAGTGELFF
TRBV6-1,TRBJ2-5,CASSSLAAGAQYF
TRBV5-1,TRBJ2-4,CASSSRTDSLQYF
TRBV24-1,TRBJ2-1,CATSPRYNEQFF
TRBV6-1,TRBJ2-5,CASSDRRASYRETQYF
TRBV11-2,TRBJ2-5,CASSLNTGTGETQYF
TRBV20-1,TRBJ1-2,CSARDPGNYGYTF
TRBV14,TRBJ2-5,CASSQDSRLQETQYF
TRBV18,TRBJ2-3,CASSQTTAGDPPDTQYF
TRBV29-1,TRBJ2-1,CSVWDRAANEQFF
TRBV6-1,TRBJ2-5,CASSPGSADGETQYF
TRBV6-1,TRBJ2-3,CASSRFSTDTQYF
TRBV20-1,TRBJ2-3,CSVGTSGSSTDTQYF
TRBV3-1,TRBJ1-2,CASSQDRGDYGYTF
TRBV7-9,TRBJ2-1,CASSLDLSSGSYNEQFF
TRBV6-1,TRBJ1-1,CASRNPSNTEAFF
TRBV7-9,TRBJ2-7,CASSHLPETSYEQYF
TRBV30,TRBJ2-5,CAWSGGGNQETQYF
TRBV28,TRBJ2-2,CASGAPGQGTGELFF
TRBV19,TRBJ2-7,CASSIAQGYEQYF
TRBV2,TRBJ2-1,CASSPIGAANEQFF